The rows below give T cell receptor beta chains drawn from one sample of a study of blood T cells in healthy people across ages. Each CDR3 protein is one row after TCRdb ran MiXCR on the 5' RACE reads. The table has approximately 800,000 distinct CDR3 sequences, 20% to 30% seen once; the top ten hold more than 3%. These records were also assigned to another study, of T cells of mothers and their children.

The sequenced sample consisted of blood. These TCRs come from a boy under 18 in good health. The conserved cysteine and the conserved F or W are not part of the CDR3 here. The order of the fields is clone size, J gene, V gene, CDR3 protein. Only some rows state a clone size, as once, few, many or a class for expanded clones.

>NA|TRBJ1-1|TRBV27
ASSSYNTEVF
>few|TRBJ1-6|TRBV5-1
ASKWTAPNSPLH
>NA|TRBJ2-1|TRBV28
ASNTVYNEQF
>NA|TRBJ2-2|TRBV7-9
ASSYPSYTGELF
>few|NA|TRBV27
ASSLLGSHYEQY
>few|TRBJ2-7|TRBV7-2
ASSSQRGGLGYEQY
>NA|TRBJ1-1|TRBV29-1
SVGERGSGTEAF
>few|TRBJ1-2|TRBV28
ASSFVPGGYGYT
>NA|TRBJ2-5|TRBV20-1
SATHLDWTSGQGETQY
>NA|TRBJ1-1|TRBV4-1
ASSQDGRGVGTEAF
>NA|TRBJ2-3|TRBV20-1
SANSGAQTQY
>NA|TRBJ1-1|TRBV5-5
ASSYRTGTNTEAF
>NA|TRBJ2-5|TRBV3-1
ASSQDLKGLETQY
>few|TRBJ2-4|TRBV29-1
SADLGGGDIQY
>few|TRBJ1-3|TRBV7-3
ASSLMPGGNTIY
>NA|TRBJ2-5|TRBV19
ASRGQGLETQY
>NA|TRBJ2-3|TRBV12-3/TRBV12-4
ASIGASGGTDTQY
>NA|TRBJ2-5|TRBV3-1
ATENRAQETQY
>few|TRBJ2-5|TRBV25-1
ASSPTVSTQY
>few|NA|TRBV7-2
ASSFRLPYNEQF
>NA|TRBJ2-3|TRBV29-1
SVEQGVRAPRPYGQY
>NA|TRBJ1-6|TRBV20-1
SARLRGGNSPLH
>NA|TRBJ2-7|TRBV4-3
ASSQDNREPYEQY
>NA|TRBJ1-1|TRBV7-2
ASSFLDRVNTEAF
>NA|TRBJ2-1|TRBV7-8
ASRMGATLNEQF
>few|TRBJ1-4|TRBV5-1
ASSGGQGIHEKLF
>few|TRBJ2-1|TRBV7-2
ASSLALWTSAYNEQF
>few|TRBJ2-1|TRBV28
ASSYGWVAGQALYNEQF
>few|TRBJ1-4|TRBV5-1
ASSLAFNEKLF
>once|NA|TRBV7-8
ASSLASGSRLVNEQF
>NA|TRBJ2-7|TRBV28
ASLQGKLGSYEQY
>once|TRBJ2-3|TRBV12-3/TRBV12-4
ASRNMLTTGLKSTDTQY
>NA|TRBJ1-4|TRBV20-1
SASDRGSANEKLF
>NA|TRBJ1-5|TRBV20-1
SALLVENYSNQPQH
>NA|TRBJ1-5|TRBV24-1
ATSDFTGGEQH
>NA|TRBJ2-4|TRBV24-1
ATSGREDIQY
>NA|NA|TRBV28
ASSYPTGTGIDEQY
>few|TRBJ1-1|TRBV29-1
SVDQGQGTEAF
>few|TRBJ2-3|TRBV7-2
ASSPPFIGETDTQY
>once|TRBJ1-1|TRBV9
ASSVRSEAEAF
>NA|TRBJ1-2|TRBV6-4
ASSDSRTAVTGYT
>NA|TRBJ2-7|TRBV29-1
SVGLDGSYEQY
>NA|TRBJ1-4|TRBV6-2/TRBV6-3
ASSWKTAAANEKLF
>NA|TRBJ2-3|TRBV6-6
ASSSWGRSTDTQY
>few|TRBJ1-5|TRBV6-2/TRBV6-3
ASSDWTVNQPQH
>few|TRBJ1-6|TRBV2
ASTGGGVPLH
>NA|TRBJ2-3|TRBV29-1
SDRTGMDSDTQY
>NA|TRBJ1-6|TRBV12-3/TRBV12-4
ASSLGLTNSPLH
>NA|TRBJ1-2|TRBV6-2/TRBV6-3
ASSYSARQNTLYGYT
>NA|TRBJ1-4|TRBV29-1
SVEYPGAANEKLF
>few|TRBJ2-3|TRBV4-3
ASSQDRTSTDTQY
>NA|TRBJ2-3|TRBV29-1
SVGSGGVGSTDTQY
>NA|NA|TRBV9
ASSVVGSNEQF
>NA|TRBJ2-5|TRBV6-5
ASGQSQETQY
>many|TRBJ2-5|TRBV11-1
ASSRNSGGQETQY